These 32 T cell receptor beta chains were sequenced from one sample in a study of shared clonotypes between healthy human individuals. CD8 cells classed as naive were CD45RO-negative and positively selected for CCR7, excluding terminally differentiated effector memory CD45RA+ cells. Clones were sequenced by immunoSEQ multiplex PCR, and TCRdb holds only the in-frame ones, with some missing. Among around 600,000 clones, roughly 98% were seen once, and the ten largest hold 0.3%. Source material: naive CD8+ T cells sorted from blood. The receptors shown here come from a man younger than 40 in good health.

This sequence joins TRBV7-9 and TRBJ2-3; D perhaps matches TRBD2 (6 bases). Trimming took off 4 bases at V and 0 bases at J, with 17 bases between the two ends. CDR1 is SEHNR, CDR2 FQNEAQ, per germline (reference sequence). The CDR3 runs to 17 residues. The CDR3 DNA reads TGTGCCAGCAGCTCACGTGGGCGGGGACGGAGCACAGATACGCAGTATTTT. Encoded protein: CASSSRGRGRSTDTQYF.

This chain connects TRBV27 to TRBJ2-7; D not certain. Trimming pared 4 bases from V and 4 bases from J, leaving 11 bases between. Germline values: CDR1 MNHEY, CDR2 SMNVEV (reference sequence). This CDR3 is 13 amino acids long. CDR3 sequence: CASSSLSKYEQYF. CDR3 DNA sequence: TGTGCCAGCAGTTCCCTCTCCAAGTACGAGCAGTACTTC.

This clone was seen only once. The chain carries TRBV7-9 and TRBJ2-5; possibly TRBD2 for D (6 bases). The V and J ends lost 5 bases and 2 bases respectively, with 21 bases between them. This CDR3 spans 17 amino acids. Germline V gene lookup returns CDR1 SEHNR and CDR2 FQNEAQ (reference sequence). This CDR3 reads CASSAPLPGLTQETQYF. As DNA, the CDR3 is TGTGCCAGCAGCGCACCTTTACCGGGACTGACTCAAGAGACCCAGTACTTC.

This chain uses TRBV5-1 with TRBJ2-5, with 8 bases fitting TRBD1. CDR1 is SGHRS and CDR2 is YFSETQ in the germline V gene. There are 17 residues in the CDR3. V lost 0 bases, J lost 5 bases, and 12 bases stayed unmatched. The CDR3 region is CASSLGGTGLHFETQYF. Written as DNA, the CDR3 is TGCGCCAGCAGCTTGGGCGGGACAGGCCTACATTTCGAGACCCAGTACTTC. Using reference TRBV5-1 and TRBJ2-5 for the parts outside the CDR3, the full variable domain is KAGVTQTPRYLIKTRGQQVTLSCSPISGHRSVSWYQQTPGQGLQFLFEYFSETQRNKGNFPGRFSGRQFSNSRSEMNVSTLELGDSALYLCASSLGGTGLHFETQYFGPGTRLLVL.

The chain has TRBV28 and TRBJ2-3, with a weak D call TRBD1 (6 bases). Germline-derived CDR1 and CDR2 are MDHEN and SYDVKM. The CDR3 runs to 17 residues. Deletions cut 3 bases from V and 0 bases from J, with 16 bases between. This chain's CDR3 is CASSFPLDRTSTDTQYF. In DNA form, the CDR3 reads TGTGCCAGCAGTTTCCCCCTCGACAGGACCAGCACAGATACGCAGTATTTT.

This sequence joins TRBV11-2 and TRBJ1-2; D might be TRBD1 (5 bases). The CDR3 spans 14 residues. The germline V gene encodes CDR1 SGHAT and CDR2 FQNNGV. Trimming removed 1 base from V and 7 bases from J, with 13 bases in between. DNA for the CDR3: TGTGCCAGCAGCTTAGTTTCATTTGGGGGTGGCTACACCTTC. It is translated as CASSLVSFGGGYTF.

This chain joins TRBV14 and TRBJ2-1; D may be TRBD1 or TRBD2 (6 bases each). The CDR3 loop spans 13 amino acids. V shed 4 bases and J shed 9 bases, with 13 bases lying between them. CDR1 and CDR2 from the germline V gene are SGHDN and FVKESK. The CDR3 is CASSPGAAGEQFF. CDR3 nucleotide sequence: TGTGCCAGCAGCCCGGGGGCCGCGGGTGAGCAGTTCTTC.

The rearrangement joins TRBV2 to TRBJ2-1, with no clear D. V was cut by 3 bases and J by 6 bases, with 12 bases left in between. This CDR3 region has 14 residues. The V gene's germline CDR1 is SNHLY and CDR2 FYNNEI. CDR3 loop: CASSELGTPNEQFF. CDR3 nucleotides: TGTGCCAGCAGTGAGCTCGGCACCCCCAATGAGCAGTTCTTC.

The CDR3 reads CASSDPRTSVDTQYF. The CDR3 DNA is TGTGCCAGCAGTGACCCACGGACTAGCGTAGATACGCAGTATTTT. This rearrangement joins TRBV2 to TRBJ2-3, with 9 bases identical to TRBD2. The germline V gene encodes CDR1 SNHLY and CDR2 FYNNEI. The CDR3 runs 15 residues. The V segment lost 3 bases and the J segment 5 bases; nucleotides outside the gene matches: 6.

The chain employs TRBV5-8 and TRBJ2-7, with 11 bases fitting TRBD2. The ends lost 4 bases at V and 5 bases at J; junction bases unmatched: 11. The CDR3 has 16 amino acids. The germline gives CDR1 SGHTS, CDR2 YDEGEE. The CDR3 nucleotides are TGTGCCAGCAGCCGTCTCTTTAGCGGGAGGGGCCACGAGCAGTACTTC. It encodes CASSRLFSGRGHEQYF.

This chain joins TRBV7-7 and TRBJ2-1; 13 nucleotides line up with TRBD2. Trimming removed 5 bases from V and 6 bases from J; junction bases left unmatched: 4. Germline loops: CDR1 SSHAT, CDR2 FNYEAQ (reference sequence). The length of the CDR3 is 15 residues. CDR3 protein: CASSILAGGGNEQFF. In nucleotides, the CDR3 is TGTGCCAGCAGCATACTAGCGGGAGGGGGCAATGAGCAGTTCTTC. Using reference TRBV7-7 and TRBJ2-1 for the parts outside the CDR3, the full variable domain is GAGVSQSPRYKVTKRGQDVTLRCDPISSHATLYWYQQALGQGPEFLTYFNYEAQPDKSGLPSDRFSAERPEGSISTLTIQRTEQRDSAMYRCASSILAGGGNEQFFGPGTRLTVL.

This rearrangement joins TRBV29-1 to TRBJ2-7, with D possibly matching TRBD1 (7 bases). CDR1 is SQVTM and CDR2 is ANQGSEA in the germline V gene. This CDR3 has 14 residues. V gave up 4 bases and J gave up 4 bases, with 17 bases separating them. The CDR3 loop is CSVAGGGGGYEQYF. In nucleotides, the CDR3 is TGCAGCGTTGCCGGAGGAGGGGGCGGTTACGAGCAGTACTTC.

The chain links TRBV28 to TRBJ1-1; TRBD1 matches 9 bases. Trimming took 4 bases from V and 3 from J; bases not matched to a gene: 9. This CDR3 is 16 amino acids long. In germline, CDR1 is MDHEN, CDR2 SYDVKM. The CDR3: CASSSPRGDRDTEAFF. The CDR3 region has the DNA TGTGCCAGCAGTTCACCCCGCGGGGACAGGGACACTGAAGCTTTCTTT.

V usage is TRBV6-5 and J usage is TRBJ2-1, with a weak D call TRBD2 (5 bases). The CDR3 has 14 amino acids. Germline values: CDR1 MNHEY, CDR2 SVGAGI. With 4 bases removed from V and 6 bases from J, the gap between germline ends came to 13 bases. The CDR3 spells CASSFWRTPNEQFF. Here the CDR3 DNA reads TGTGCCAGCAGTTTTTGGCGGACTCCCAATGAGCAGTTCTTC.

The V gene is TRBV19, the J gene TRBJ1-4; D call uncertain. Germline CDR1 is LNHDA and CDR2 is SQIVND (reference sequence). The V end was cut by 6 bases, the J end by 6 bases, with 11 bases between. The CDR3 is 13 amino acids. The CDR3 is CASRQRLYEKLFF. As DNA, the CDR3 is TGTGCCAGTAGACAGCGACTTTATGAAAAACTGTTTTTT.

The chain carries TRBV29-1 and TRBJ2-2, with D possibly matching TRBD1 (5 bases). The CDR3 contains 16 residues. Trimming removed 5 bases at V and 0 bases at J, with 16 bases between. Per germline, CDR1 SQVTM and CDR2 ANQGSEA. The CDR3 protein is CSVRQGRKANTGELFF. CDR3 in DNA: TGCAGCGTTCGCCAGGGTCGGAAGGCGAACACCGGGGAGCTGTTTTTT.

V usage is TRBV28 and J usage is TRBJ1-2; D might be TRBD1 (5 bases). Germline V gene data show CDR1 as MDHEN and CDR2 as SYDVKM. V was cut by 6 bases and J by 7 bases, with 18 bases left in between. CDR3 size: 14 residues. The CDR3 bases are TGTGCCAGCAGCCCTGGGGGAGGGTACGGTGGCTACACCTTC. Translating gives CASSPGGGYGGYTF.

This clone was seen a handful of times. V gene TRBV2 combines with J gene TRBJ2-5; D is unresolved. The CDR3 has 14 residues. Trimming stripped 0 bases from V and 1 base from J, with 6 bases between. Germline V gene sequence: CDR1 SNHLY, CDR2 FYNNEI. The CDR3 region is CASSEAGPQETQYF. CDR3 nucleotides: TGTGCCAGCAGTGAAGCCGGACCCCAAGAGACCCAGTACTTC. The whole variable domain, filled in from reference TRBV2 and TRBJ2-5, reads EPEVTQTPSHQVTQMGQEVILRCVPISNHLYFYWYRQILGQKVEFLVSFYNNEISEKSEIFDDQFSVERPDGSNFTLKIRSTKLEDSAMYFCASSEAGPQETQYFGPGTRLLVL.

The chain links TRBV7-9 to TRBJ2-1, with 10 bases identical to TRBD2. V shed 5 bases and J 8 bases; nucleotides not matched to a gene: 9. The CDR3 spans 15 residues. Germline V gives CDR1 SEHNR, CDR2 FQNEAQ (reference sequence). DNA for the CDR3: TGTGCCAGCAGCCTAGAGCGGGAGGGCCGGTATGAGCAGTTCTTC. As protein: CASSLEREGRYEQFF.

The CDR3 nucleotides are TGTGCCAGCAGCGTTACCGATACTAGTCCACATGAGCAGTTCTTC. Amino acids: CASSVTDTSPHEQFF. The chain is built from TRBV9 and TRBJ2-1, with a possible D match to TRBD2 (5 bases). The CDR3 covers 15 residues. V gave up 2 bases and J gave up 8 bases, with 17 bases separating them. CDR1 SGDLS and CDR2 YYNGEE come from the germline V gene. The variable domain in full, completed from reference TRBV9 and TRBJ2-1, reads DSGVTQTPKHLITATGQRVTLRCSPRSGDLSVYWYQQSLDQGLQFLIQYYNGEERAKGNILERFSAQQFPDLHSELNLSSLELGDSALYFCASSVTDTSPHEQFFGPGTRLTVL.

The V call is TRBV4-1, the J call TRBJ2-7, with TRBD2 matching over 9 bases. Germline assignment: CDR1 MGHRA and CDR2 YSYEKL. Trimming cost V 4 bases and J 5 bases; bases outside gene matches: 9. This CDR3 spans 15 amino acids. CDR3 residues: CASSRVAGEADEQYF. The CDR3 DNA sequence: TGCGCCAGCAGCCGAGTAGCGGGAGAGGCTGACGAGCAGTACTTC.

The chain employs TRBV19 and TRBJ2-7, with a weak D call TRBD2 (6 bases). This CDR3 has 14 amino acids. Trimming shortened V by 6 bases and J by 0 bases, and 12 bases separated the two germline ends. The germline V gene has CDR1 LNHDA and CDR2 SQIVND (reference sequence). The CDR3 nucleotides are TGTGCCAGTAGGACCCCCGGGAGCTCCTACGAGCAGTACTTC. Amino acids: CASRTPGSSYEQYF.

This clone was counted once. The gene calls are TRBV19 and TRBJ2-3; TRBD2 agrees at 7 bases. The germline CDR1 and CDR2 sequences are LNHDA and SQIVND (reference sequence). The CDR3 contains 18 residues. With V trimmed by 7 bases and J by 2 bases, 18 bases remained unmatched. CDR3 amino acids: CASTRSYSRELATDTQYF. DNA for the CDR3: TGTGCCAGTACTAGGAGCTACTCGCGGGAGCTCGCCACAGATACGCAGTATTTT.

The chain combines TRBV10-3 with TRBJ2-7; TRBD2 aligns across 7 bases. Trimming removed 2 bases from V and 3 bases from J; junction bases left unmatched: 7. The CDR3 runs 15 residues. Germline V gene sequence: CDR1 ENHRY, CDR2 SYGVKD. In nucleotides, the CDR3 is TGTGCCATCAGTGAGGCGGGGGTAGACGGCTACGAGCAGTACTTC. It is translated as CAISEAGVDGYEQYF.

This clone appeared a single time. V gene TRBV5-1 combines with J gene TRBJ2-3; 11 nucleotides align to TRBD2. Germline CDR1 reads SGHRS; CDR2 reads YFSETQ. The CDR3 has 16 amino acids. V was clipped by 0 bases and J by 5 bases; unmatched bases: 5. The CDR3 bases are TGCGCCAGCAGCTTGGACCTAGCGGGAGGTGGAGATACGCAGTATTTT. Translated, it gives CASSLDLAGGGDTQYF.

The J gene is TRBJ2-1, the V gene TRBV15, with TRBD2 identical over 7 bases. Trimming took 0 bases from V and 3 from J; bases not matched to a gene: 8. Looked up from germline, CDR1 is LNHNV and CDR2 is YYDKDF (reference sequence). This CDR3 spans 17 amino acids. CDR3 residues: CATSRDSAGIGYNEQFF. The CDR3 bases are TGTGCCACCAGCAGAGATTCAGCGGGAATAGGCTACAATGAGCAGTTCTTC.

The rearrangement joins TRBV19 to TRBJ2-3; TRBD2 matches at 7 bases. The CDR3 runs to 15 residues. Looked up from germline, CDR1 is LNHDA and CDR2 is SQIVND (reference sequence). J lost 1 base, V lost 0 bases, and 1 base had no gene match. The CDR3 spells CASSIDAGGTDTQYF. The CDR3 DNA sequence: TGTGCCAGTAGTATAGACGCGGGGGGCACAGATACGCAGTATTTT.

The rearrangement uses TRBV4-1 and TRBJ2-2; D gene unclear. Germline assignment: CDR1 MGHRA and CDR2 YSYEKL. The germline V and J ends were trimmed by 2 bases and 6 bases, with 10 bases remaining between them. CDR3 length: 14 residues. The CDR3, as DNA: TGCGCCAGCAGCCAATTTACCCTTTCCGGGGAGCTGTTTTTT. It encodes CASSQFTLSGELFF.

CDR3 sequence reads: CASSLSTGRQPQHF. For the CDR3, the DNA is TGTGCCAGCAGCTTAAGTACAGGGAGGCAGCCCCAGCATTTT. The chain uses TRBV7-8 and TRBJ1-5, with D possibly matching TRBD1 (6 bases). Germline V gene data show CDR1 as SGHVS and CDR2 as FQNEAQ. This CDR3 contains 14 residues. V was clipped by 2 bases and J by 7 bases, with 12 bases between them.

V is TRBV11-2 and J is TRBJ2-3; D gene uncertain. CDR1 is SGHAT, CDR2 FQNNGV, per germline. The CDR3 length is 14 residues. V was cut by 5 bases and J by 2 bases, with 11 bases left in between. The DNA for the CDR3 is TGTGCCAGCAGCCCCACCCATGACACAGATACGCAGTATTTT. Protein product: CASSPTHDTDTQYF.

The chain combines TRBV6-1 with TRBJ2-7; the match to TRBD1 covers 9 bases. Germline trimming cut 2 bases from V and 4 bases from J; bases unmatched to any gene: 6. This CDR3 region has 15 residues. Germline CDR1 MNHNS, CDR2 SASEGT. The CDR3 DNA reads TGTGCCAGCAGTGAAACAGGACAGGGGTATTACGAGCAGTACTTC. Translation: CASSETGQGYYEQYF.

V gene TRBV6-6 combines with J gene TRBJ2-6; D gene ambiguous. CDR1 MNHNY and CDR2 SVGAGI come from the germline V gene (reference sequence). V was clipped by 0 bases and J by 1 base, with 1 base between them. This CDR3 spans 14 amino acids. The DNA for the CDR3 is TGTGCCAGCAGTTACTCTTCTGGGGCCAACGTCCTGACTTTC. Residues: CASSYSSGANVLTF.